This TCR beta chain was captured in a study of blood T cell repertoires in COVID-19 (dated by TCRdb to 2020 to 2021). About the study as a whole: Samples from collaborators originated in the United States, Italy and Spain and spanned both the acute and convalescent phases of COVID-19. The samples were drawn from two sources: the first 160 participants of the ongoing ImmuneRACE study, and fewer than 1,500 subjects contributed by 6 global collaborators. The sample metadata nearly always contained a de-identified subject ID, COVID-19 status, age in years and sex. The repertoires were released in a freely available public database intended as a resource for research on the immune response to SARS-CoV-2. Deeply sampled blood TCRbeta repertoires from subjects exposed to, actively infected with, or recovered from COVID-19 were included in the dataset. The prospective study material was composed of cDNA or gDNA derived from T cells, B-cell-depleted T cells, or PBMCs. Where available, HLA class I and class II types were taken from metadata supplied by the sample provider and were not determined by assay-based typing.

The collaborating institutions used their own protocols to collect whole blood in K2EDTA tubes. Collaborator samples were shipped for TCRbeta analysis as frozen whole blood, isolated PBMCs, or DNA extracted from either sample type. On this clone itself: The target of this receptor is not known. No much larger clone exists at a distance of one base, and base qualities are not known.

From cysteine to phenylalanine, the CDR3 is 12 amino acids long. The entry retains the CDR3 DNA only, 36 bases that are in frame from base 1. For CDR1 and CDR2, the germline V gene (reference sequence) lists LNHDA and SQIVND. V is cut by 7 bases and J by 5 bases, and the space between the germline ends is 9 bases. TCRbeta CDR3 regions were amplified from genomic DNA by means of the immunoSEQ Assay, a bias-controlled multiplex PCR. Turning to the authors' computational methods: The number of nucleated cells in each sample was estimated by amplification of reference gene primers within the assay. To quantify the absolute abundance of each unique TCRbeta CDR3 rearrangement, sequence reads were collapsed and filtered. For each sample, productive Simpson clonality was calculated by taking the square root of Simpson's diversity index across productive rearrangements. What TCRdb holds here is the immuneACCESS table cut down to in-frame rearrangements. Part of the clones is not present; checked against another copy, under half of the missing clones reflect an unresolved V gene, and the others are unexplained. V and J calls and clone size come straight from that table; D and trimming were deduced from the DNA. For this sample the table gives 260,000 or so clones, of which 70% to 90% were detected only once. The top ten hold approximately 8.8% of the sample.

Results the study describes overall, beyond this receptor: The quantity of clinical and demographic metadata differed by source and by participant and was supplied without curation.

This clonotype was obtained from a man aged 18 to 30 with active or convalescent COVID-19. Source material: peripheral blood. The chain employs TRBV19 and TRBJ1-5; a confident D gene designation cannot be given. This receptor has the CDR3 CASTAGYQPQHF. The nucleotides read TGTGCCAGTACGGCGGGATATCAGCCCCAGCATTTT.